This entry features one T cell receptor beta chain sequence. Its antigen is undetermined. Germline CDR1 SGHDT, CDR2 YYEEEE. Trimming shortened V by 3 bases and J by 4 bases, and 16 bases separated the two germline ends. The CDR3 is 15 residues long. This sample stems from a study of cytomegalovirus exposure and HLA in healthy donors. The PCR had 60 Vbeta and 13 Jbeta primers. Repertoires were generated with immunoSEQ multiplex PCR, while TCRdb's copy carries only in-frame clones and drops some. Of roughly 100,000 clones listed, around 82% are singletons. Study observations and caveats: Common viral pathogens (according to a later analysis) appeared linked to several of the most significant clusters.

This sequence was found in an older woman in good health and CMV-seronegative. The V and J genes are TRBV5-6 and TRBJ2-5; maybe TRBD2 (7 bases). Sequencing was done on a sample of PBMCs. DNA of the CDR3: TGTGCCAGCAGCTCGGTGGGGGCGGGAGTAGAGACCCAGTACTTC. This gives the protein CASSSVGAGVETQYF.